What follows is one T cell receptor (beta chain) and its context. What antigen it recognizes has not been identified. Base qualities are missing; no much larger clone stands one base away. The immunoSEQ Assay was used to sequence TCR beta CDR3 regions from DNA. Regarding the original processing steps: To compute T cell density, TCR beta template counts were normalized to usable DNA, which was estimated by amplifying housekeeping genes. Richness was estimated using the preseqR package, with extrapolation to 400,000 templates for PBMC samples and to 120,000 templates for tissue samples. Clonality was defined as one minus Pielou's evenness. Tissue-enriched TCRs were identified through differential abundance testing performed on productive amino-acid clonotypes, with a minimum total count of 5 and an alpha of 0.1. The Jaccard Index and the Morisita Overlap Index were used to measure repertoire overlap between compartments. GLIPH grouped TCR beta CDR3s together with public tetramer-defined viral CDR3s, and a viral motif had to include at least three viral sequences and also show V-gene enrichment. TCRdb re-hosts the immuneACCESS table, in-frame sequences only. Its copies lack some clones; in the studies checked, an unresolved V gene accounts for under half of them, and the cause for the rest is not known. V and J calls and clone size are copied from that table; D and trimming were computed from the DNA. Across this sample there are approximately 1,300 clones, with 36% seen only once. The ten largest clones add up to 10% to 15% of the sample.

At diagnosis, tumor, uninvolved tumor-adjacent lung and peripheral blood were collected and then preserved as a mix of FFPE and fresh-frozen material. This specimen comes from a study of T cells in localized non-small cell lung cancer (dated by TCRdb to 2018 to 2020). Background on the whole study: Comparing tumors with uninvolved tumor-adjacent lungs, the study looked at the T cell repertoires of approximately 240 patients with early-stage NSCLC. A mean age of around 69 years was recorded for the NSCLC patients, of whom 129 were male and 85 to 110 were female. The cohort comprised approximately 240 treatment-naïve NSCLC patients with resected, localized lung tumors. Paper-wide results and their limitations: Because multi-region tumor sequencing was not done, intratumor heterogeneity could not be ruled out. A median of roughly 60 of the top 100 tumor clones were detected in paired uninvolved adjacent lung, and 28 of these tumor clones were also found among the top 100 clones of the paired uninvolved adjacent lung. Because of the exploratory design, TCR variables were selected using unadjusted p-values without false-discovery rate correction. Higher blood T cell density associated with longer overall survival, while higher adjacent-lung clonality associated with shorter survival. Uninvolved tumor-adjacent lung showed the highest T cell clonality, higher than tumor, which suggests more focused antigenic responses in the uninvolved tumor-adjacent lung.

From the germline V gene, CDR1 is KGHSH and CDR2 is LQKENI. The CDR3 sequence holds 15 residues, the cysteine and phenylalanine included. Only CDR3 DNA remains: 45 bases, in frame from the first base. Trimming takes 6 bases off V and 5 bases off J; junction bases not matched to a gene: 12. Sequenced here: lung tumor tissue, sampled before any cancer treatment. The V and J segments used are TRBV18 and TRBJ2-5, and 7 junctional nucleotides match TRBD1. The receptor was isolated from a woman between 18 and 55 years old with stage I lung adenocarcinoma. This receptor has the CDR3 CASSQDRIVLETQYF. In nucleotide form, the sequence is TGTGCCAGCTCGCAGGACAGGATTGTTCTGGAGACCCAGTACTTC. With the portions outside the CDR3 filled from the reference TRBV18 and TRBJ2-5 genes, the complete variable region becomes NAGVMQNPRHLVRRRGQEARLRCSPMKGHSHVYWYRQLPEEGLKFMVYLQKENIIDESGMPKERFSAEFPKEGPSILRIQQVVRGDSAAYFCASSQDRIVLETQYFGPGTRLLVL.